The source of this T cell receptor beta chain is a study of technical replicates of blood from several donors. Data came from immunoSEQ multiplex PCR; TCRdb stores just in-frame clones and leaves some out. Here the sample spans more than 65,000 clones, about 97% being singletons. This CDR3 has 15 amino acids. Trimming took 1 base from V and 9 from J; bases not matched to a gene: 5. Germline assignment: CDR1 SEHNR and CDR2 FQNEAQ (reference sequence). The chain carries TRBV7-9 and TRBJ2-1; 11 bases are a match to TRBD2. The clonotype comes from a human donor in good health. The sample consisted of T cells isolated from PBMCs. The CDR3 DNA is TGTGCCAGCAGCTTAGGAGTAGCGGGAGGGGTTGAGCAGTTCTTC. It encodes CASSLGVAGGVEQFF.